The clone carrying this T cell receptor beta chain was picked up many times. This record comes from a study of blood T cells in healthy people across ages. Germline loops: CDR1 MDHEN, CDR2 SYDVKM. The CDR3 totals 14 residues. J was trimmed by 6 bases and V by 3 bases; bases with no gene match: 7. Alongside a J-beta primer mix, a sample-barcoded 5' primer served in a second PCR lasting about 7 to 11 cycles. Each cDNA was tagged by a template-switch adaptor containing 12 random nucleotides. TCRdb fed the 5' RACE reads into MiXCR, producing one record per CDR3 protein. This sample has some 320,000 distinct CDR3 sequences, with about 25% found just once.

The origin of this receptor is a woman aged 70-85 years in good health. Material for sequencing was blood. This sequence joins TRBV28 and TRBJ2-7; 8 nucleotides agree with TRBD2. CDR3 loop: CASSFHSGRGEQYF. DNA for the CDR3: TGTGCCAGCAGTTTCCACTCCGGGAGGGGCGAGCAGTACTTC.